These 5 T cell receptor beta chains were all obtained from the same sample, sequenced in a study of T cell repertoires in cytomegalovirus infection. Via MiXCR, TCRdb re-called the reads, giving one row per CDR3 protein. This table holds about 180,000 distinct CDR3 sequences, less than 25% found once. Their target antigens are unknown. The sample in question was CD8+ T cells from cultured PBMCs, obtained from culture after CMV antigen stimulation. Every receptor here comes from a human donor in good health (CMV status not recorded). Some clones in this sample may be carry-over from other donors' samples.

J is TRBJ1-1 and V is TRBV28; 8 positions match TRBD1. The V gene end was trimmed by 7 bases and the J gene end by 1 base; junction bases not matched to a gene: 11. In germline, CDR1 is MDHEN, CDR2 SYDVKM. The CDR3 has 16 amino acids. This chain's CDR3 is CASTRGPGQENTEAFF. The DNA for the CDR3 is TGTGCCAGCACCCGGGGGCCGGGACAGGAGAACACTGAAGCTTTCTTT.

In its sample, this clonotype was seen many times. The rearrangement uses TRBV7-2 and TRBJ2-7, with D unclear. V lost 5 bases, J lost 0 bases, and 8 bases lay in between. This CDR3 contains 13 residues. Germline values: CDR1 SGHTA, CDR2 FQGNSA. The CDR3 is CASSPDTSYEQYF. The CDR3 DNA reads as TGTGCCAGCAGCCCCGACACCTCCTACGAGCAGTACTTC.

The CDR3 sequence is CASISRAGPNEQFF. The CDR3 bases are TGTGCCAGCATCTCGCGGGCGGGTCCGAATGAGCAGTTCTTC. The chain joins TRBV6-2 or TRBV6-3 to TRBJ2-1, with a tentative D call TRBD2 (5 bases). CDR3 length: 14 residues. Germline CDR1 is MNHEY and CDR2 is SVGEGT. Trimming took 7 bases from V and 7 from J, leaving 17 bases between them.

The genes are TRBV4-1 and TRBJ2-3; 9 bases agree with TRBD2. The junction had 4 bases not matched to a gene; V was cut back by 4 bases and J by 5 bases. Germline V gives CDR1 MGHRA, CDR2 YSYEKL. The CDR3 spans 14 residues. The CDR3 DNA reads TGCGCCAGCAGCCCTGAGCGGGGGGAAGATACGCAGTATTTT. This translates into CASSPERGEDTQYF.

DNA of the CDR3: TGTGCCAGCAGCTCCCCCGACACAACCTCCTACGAGCAGTACTTC. Residues: CASSSPDTTSYEQYF. V is TRBV7-2 and J is TRBJ2-7, with unresolved D. V lost 4 bases and J lost 0, with 13 bases in between. Germline V lookup: CDR1 SGHTA, CDR2 FQGNSA. This CDR3 has 15 residues.